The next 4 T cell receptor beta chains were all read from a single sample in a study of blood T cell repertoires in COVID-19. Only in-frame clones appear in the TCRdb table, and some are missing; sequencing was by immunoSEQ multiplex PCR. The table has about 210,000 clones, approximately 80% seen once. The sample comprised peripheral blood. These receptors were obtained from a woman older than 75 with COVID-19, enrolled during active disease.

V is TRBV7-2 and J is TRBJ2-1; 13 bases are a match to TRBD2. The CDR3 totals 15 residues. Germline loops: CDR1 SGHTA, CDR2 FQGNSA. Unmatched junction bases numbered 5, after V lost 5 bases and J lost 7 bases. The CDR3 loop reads CASSPGLAGRNEQFF. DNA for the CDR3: TGTGCCAGCAGCCCGGGACTAGCGGGGAGGAATGAGCAGTTCTTC.

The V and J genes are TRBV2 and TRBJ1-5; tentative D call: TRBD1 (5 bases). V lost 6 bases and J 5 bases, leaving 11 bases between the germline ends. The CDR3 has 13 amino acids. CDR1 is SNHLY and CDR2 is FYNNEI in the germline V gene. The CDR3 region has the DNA TGTGCCAGCAGCTCCGAAGGGGATCAGCCCCAGCATTTT. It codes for CASSSEGDQPQHF.

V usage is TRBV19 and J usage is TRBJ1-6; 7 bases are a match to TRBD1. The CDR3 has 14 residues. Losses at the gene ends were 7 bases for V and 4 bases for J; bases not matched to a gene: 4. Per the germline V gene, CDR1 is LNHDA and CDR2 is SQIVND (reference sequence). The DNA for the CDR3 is TGTGCCAGTAAGGGGGGACAGTATAATTCACCCCTCCACTTT. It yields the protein CASKGGQYNSPLHF.

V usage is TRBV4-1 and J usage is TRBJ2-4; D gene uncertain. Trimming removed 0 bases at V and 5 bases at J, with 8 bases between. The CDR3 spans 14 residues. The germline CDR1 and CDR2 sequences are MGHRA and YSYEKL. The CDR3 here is CASSQEAQQNIQYF. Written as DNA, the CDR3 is TGCGCCAGCAGCCAAGAGGCCCAACAAAACATTCAGTACTTC.